This T cell receptor (beta chain) derives from a study of blood T cell repertoires in COVID-19. Study at large: The samples span acute and convalescent COVID-19 from the United States, Italy and Spain. Sample material is recorded as cDNA or gDNA derived from T cells, B-cell-depleted T cells, or PBMCs.

Looked up from germline, CDR1 is SGHVS and CDR2 is FQNEAQ. V shed 1 base, J shed 4 bases, and the junction held 3 bases outside the gene matches. The CDR3 has 16 amino acids. Clones were sequenced by immunoSEQ multiplex PCR, and TCRdb holds only the in-frame ones, with some missing. Altogether approximately 55,000 clones are present, 90% being singletons, with the ten largest covering 5.5% to 7.5%. The receptor was isolated from a middle-aged man with acute or convalescent COVID-19. The gene calls are TRBV7-8 and TRBJ2-1, with 11 bases that match TRBD2. Sequenced: peripheral blood. The CDR3 bases are TGTGCCAGCAGCTTAGAAAGGACTAGCGGGTACAATGAGCAGTTCTTC. Its protein product is CASSLERTSGYNEQFF.